The TCR beta chain under discussion was sequenced for a study of regulatory T cells in long-lasting Graves disease. The authors built TCR beta libraries using iRepertoire HTBI primers and Arm-PCR of CDR3 regions. A single record per CDR3 protein comes from TCRdb applying MiXCR to the multiplex PCR reads. This table holds 550,000 to 650,000 distinct CDR3 sequences, about 16% found once. V dropped 1 base and J dropped 5 bases, with 18 bases sitting between them. The length of the CDR3 is 16 residues. CDR1 and CDR2 from the germline V gene are SGHAT and FQNNGV. Time point: newly diagnosed GD, antithyroid drugs for less than 3 months. The TCR library was prepared using RNA isolated from PBMCs. Concerning this clonotype: Antigen specificity is unknown.

Study results and caveats: Public clonotype sharing was higher in persistent than newly diagnosed patients.

The same sample was also studied in work on T cells in Graves' hyperthyroidism and ophthalmopathy.

The source was peripheral blood mononuclear cells (PBMCs), collected at new diagnosis, from a patient treated with antithyroid drugs. V usage is TRBV11-2 and J usage is TRBJ2-7; D might be TRBD2 (6 bases). This sequence originates from a man between 18 and 35 years old with Graves disease. The CDR3: CASSLAGEVRVHEQYF. CDR3 coding DNA: TGTGCCAGCAGCTTAGCGGGAGAGGTCAGAGTCCACGAGCAGTACTTC.